This T cell receptor (beta chain) was captured by sequencing in a study of beta chain features in type 1 diabetes. Findings and caveats of the study: Since sequencing was performed on cDNA, cells with high TCR expression could be over-represented. Type 1 diabetes patients showed a moderate but significant shortening of TCRB CDR3s in all four CD4+ subsets.

The investigators reverse transcribed all of the isolated RNA, so they sequenced expressed TCRB transcripts. Sequenced by immunoSEQ multiplex PCR; TCRdb stores in-frame clones only, minus some. The sample holds roughly 500,000 clones, 11% seen once. A few counts support this clone. Antigen: not known. The clonotype comes from a woman younger than 30 in good health. The specimen was naive CD4+ T cells from blood.

CDR3 nucleotide sequence: TGTGCCAGCAGCTTATGGCGGGGCAGAGACCAAGAGACCCAGTACTTC. Translating gives CASSLWRGRDQETQYF. V and J are TRBV11-1 and TRBJ2-5; the D gene is possibly TRBD2 (6 bases). Germline values: CDR1 SGHAT, CDR2 FQDESV (reference sequence). The V end was cut by 2 bases, the J end by 0 bases, with 13 bases between. The CDR3 is made up of 16 amino acids.